The 8 T cell receptor beta chains below come from one sample, sequenced in a study of blood T cell repertoires in COVID-19. Clones were sequenced by immunoSEQ multiplex PCR, and TCRdb holds only the in-frame ones, with some missing. The sample carries under 350,000 clones, roughly 91% recorded once. Source material: peripheral blood. The receptor set was obtained from a man aged 40-49 years with acute or convalescent COVID-19.

The genes are TRBV11-2 and TRBJ1-2; 10 bases are shared with TRBD1. V dropped 1 base and J dropped 7; count of bases not matched to a gene: 12. The CDR3 spans 17 residues. Germline loops: CDR1 SGHAT, CDR2 FQNNGV. Here the CDR3 DNA reads TGTGCCAGCAGCTTAGCCTTTAACCGACAGGGGGCAGGTGGCTACACCTTC. Protein: CASSLAFNRQGAGGYTF. Full variable domain (remainder filled in from reference TRBV11-2 and TRBJ1-2): EAGVAQSPRYKIIEKRQSVAFWCNPISGHATLYWYQQILGQGPKLLIQFQNNGVVDDSQLPKDRFSAERLKGVDSTLKIQPAKLEDSAVYLCASSLAFNRQGAGGYTFGSGTRLTVV.

As regards this clone: No DNA is shown, since the ends of the CDR3 on it are uncertain; the CDR3 is the one TCRdb lists. This sequence joins TRBV29-1 and TRBJ1-2; the table's D call TRBD1 went unverified against the DNA. Germline V gene lookup returns CDR1 SQVTM and CDR2 ANQGSEA. The CDR3 spans 12 amino acids, including both terminal residues. CDR3 residues: CSVAGGNRVGTF.

J is TRBJ1-2 and V is TRBV7-8, with 7 bases matching TRBD1. The junction had 5 bases not matched to a gene; V was cut back by 5 bases and J by 5 bases. This CDR3 is built from 13 residues. From germline, CDR1 is SGHVS and CDR2 FQNEAQ. The CDR3 loop is CASSKDRTYGYTF. The CDR3 bases are TGTGCCAGCAGCAAGGACAGGACATATGGCTACACCTTC.

This clone has only a few counts. The rearrangement links TRBV5-1 to TRBJ1-2; 7 nucleotides align to TRBD1. This CDR3 region has 14 residues. Germline trimming cut 4 bases from V and 4 bases from J; bases unmatched to any gene: 7. The germline gives CDR1 SGHRS, CDR2 YFSETQ. CDR3 protein: CASSPGQLVYGYTF. In nucleotides, the CDR3 is TGCGCCAGCAGCCCGGGACAGCTCGTCTATGGCTACACCTTC.

This chain connects TRBV7-8 to TRBJ1-1; D unclear. Germline V CDR1 and CDR2: SGHVS, FQNEAQ. V lost 5 bases and J 7 bases, leaving 14 bases between the germline ends. This CDR3 spans 13 amino acids. The CDR3 sequence is CASSRKTEGEAFF. The CDR3 bases are TGTGCCAGCAGCCGAAAGACGGAGGGTGAAGCTTTCTTT.

J is TRBJ2-3 and V is TRBV7-8, with 7 nucleotides matching TRBD1. The CDR3 runs to 17 residues. V shed 5 bases, J shed 0 bases, and the junction held 11 bases outside the gene matches. Germline V gives CDR1 SGHVS, CDR2 FQNEAQ. CDR3 sequence: CASSGTAFLTSTDTQYF. Here the CDR3 DNA reads TGTGCCAGCAGCGGGACAGCCTTTTTAACTAGCACAGATACGCAGTATTTT.

V usage is TRBV9 and J usage is TRBJ2-7; TRBD2 matches 12 bases. Per the germline V gene, CDR1 is SGDLS and CDR2 is YYNGEE. This CDR3 has 14 amino acids. Losses at the gene ends were 2 bases for V and 4 bases for J; bases not matched to a gene: 1. The CDR3, as DNA: TGTGCCAGCAGCGTCGGGACTAGCGGGTACGAGCAGTACTTC. Translation: CASSVGTSGYEQYF.

The chain has TRBV24-1 and TRBJ1-5; TRBD1 aligns across 10 bases. Germline V gene data show CDR1 as KGHDR and CDR2 as SFDVKD. The CDR3 spans 16 residues. Losses at the gene ends were 4 bases for V and 5 bases for J; bases not matched to a gene: 7. In DNA form, the CDR3 reads TGTGCCACCAGTGACTCCGGGACAGGGGTTCATCAGCCCCAGCATTTT. Encoded protein: CATSDSGTGVHQPQHF.